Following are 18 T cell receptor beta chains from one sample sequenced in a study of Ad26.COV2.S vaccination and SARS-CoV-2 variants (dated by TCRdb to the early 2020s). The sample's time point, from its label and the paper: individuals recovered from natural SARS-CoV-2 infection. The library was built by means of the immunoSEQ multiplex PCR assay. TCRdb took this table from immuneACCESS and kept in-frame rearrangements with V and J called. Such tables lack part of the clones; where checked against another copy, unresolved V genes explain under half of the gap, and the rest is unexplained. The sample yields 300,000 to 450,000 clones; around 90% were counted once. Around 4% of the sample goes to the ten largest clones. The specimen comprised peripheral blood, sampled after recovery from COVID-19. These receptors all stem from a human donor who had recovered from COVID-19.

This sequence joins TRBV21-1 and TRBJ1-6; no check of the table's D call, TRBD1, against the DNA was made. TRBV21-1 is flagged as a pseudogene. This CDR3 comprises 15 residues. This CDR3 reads CASTTTGGYNSPLHF. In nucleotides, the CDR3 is TGTGCCAGCACCACAACAGGGGGCTATAATTCACCCCTCCACTTT.

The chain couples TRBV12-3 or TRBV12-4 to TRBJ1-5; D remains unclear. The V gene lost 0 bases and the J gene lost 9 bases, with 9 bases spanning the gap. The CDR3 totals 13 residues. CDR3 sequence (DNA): TGTGCCAGCAGTTTAGCCGCTCGGACGCCCCAGCATTTT. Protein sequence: CASSLAARTPQHF.

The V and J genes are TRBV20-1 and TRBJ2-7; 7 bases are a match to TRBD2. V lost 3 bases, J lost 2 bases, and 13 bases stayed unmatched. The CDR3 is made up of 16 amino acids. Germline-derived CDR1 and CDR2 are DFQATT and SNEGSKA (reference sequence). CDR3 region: CSASGLASGVTYEQYF. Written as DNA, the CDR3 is TGCAGTGCTAGTGGCCTGGCCAGCGGGGTAACCTACGAGCAGTACTTC.

CDR3 bases: TGTGCCAGCAGCGAGGGTTTGAGCACGACAGATACGCAGTATTTT. It codes for CASSEGLSTTDTQYF. J is TRBJ2-3 and V is TRBV6-4, with D maybe TRBD2 (5 bases). Trimming cost V 6 bases and J 3 bases, with 16 bases left between them. The CDR3 contains 15 residues. Germline CDR1 is MRHNA and CDR2 is SNTAGT.

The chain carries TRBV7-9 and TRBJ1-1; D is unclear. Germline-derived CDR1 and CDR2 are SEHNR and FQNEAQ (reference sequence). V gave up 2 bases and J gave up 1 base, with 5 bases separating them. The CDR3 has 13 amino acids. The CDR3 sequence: CASSLQENTEAFF. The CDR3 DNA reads TGTGCCAGCAGCTTACAGGAGAACACTGAAGCTTTCTTT.

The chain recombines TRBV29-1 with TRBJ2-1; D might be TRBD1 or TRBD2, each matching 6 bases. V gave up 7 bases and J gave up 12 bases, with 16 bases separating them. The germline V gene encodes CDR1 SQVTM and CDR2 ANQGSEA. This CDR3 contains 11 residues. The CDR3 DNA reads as TGCAGCGCACACAGGGACGGGAGGCAGTTCTTC. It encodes CSAHRDGRQFF.

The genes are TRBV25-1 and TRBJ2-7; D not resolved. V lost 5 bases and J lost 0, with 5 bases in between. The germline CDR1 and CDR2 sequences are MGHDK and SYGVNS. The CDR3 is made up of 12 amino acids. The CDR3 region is CASSSYSYEQYF. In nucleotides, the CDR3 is TGTGCCAGCAGTTCGTACTCCTACGAGCAGTACTTC.

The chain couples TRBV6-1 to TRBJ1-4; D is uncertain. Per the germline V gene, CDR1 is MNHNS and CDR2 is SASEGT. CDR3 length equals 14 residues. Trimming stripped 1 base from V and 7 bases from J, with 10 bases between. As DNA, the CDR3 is TGTGCCAGCAGTGAAGTGGCAACATCTGAAAAACTGTTTTTT. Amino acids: CASSEVATSEKLFF.

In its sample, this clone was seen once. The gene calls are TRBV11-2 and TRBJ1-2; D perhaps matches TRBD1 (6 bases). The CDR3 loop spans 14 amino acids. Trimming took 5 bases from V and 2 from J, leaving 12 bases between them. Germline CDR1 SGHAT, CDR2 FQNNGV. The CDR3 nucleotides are TGTGCCAGCAGCACAGGACAGACGAACTATGGCTACACCTTC. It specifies CASSTGQTNYGYTF.

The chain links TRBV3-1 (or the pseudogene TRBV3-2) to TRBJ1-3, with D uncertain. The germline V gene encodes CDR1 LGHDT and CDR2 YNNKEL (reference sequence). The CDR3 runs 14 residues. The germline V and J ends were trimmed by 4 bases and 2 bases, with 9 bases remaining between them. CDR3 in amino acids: CASSPRFTGNTIYF. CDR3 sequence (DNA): TGTGCCAGCAGCCCTCGATTTACTGGAAACACCATATATTTT.

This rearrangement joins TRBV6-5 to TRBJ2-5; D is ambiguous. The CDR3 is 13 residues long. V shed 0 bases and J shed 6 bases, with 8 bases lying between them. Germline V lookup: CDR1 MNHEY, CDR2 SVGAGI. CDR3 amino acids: CASSYSGKQTQYF. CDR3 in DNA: TGTGCCAGCAGTTACTCGGGAAAGCAGACCCAGTACTTC.

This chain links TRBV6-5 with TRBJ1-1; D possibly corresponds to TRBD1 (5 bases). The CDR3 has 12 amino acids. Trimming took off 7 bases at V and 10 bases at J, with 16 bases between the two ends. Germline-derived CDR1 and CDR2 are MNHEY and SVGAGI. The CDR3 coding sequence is TGTGCCAGCACCGCAGGGAGTTCGCCAGCTTTCTTT. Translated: CASTAGSSPAFF.

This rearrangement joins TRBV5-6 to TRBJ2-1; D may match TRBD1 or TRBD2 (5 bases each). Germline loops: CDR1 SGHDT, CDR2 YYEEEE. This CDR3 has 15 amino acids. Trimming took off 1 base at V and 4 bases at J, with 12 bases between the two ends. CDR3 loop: CASSLFGGTYNEQFF. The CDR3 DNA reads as TGTGCCAGCAGCTTGTTTGGGGGTACTTACAATGAGCAGTTCTTC.

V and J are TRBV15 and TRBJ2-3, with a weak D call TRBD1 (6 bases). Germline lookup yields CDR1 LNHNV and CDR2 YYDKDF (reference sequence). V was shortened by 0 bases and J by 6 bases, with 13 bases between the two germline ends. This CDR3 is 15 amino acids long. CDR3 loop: CATSREDRFTDTQYF. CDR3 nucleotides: TGTGCCACCAGCAGAGAAGACAGGTTTACTGATACGCAGTATTTT.

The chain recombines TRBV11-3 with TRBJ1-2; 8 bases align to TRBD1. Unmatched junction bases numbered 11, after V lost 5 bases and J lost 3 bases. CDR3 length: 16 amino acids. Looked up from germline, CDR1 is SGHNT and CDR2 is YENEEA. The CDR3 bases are TGTGCCAGCAGCCGCCATCAGGACAGGGTTTACTATGGCTACACCTTC. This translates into CASSRHQDRVYYGYTF.

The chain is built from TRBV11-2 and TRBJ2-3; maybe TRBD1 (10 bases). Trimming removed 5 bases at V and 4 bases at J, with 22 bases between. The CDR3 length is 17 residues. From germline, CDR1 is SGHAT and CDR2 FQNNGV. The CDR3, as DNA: TGTGCCAGCAGCCTAACTCCTAGCGGGACAGGGGCAGATACGCAGTATTTT. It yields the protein CASSLTPSGTGADTQYF.

The chain's CDR3 is CASVSGGSGAFF. DNA of the CDR3: TGTGCCAGCGTAAGCGGAGGTTCGGGGGCTTTCTTT. The chain employs TRBV11-2 and TRBJ1-1; no definite D call. Trimming took off 8 bases at V and 11 bases at J, with 18 bases between the two ends. CDR1 SGHAT and CDR2 FQNNGV come from the germline V gene. CDR3 length: 12 amino acids.

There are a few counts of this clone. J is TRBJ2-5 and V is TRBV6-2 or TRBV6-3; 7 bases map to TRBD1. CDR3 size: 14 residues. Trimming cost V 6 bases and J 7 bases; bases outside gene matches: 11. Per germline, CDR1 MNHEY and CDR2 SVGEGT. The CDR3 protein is CASSQRGPEGTQYF. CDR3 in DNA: TGTGCCAGCAGCCAAAGGGGGCCCGAAGGGACCCAGTACTTC.